The 6 T cell receptor beta chains below all came from one sample that was sequenced in a study of CD8+ T cells in alopecia areata. Extracted RNA was reverse transcribed, and the resulting cDNA served as sequencing template. Data came from immunoSEQ multiplex PCR; TCRdb stores just in-frame clones and leaves some out. Of 200,000 to 250,000 clones in the sample, approximately 38% were seen once. Treatment in this sample: oral pan-JAK inhibitor, 5-10 mg twice daily. The sample in question was CD4+ T cells sorted from blood, obtained around week 31, from a patient treated with tofacitinib. The receptors were gathered from a human donor with alopecia areata.

The sample holds a few counts of this clone. The rearrangement links TRBV7-3 to TRBJ1-3; 7 bases are shared with TRBD1. Germline values: CDR1 SGHTA, CDR2 FQGTGA. The CDR3 is 13 residues long. Unmatched junction bases numbered 2, after V lost 5 bases and J lost 4 bases. CDR3 in amino acids: CASSQGQGNTIYF. Here the CDR3 DNA reads TGTGCCAGCAGCCAGGGACAGGGAAACACCATATATTTT.

The V gene is TRBV6-1, the J gene TRBJ1-2, with D hard to call. V lost 5 bases and J lost 2, with 6 bases in between. From germline, CDR1 is MNHNS and CDR2 SASEGT. The CDR3 has 12 residues. DNA of the CDR3: TGTGCCAGCAGTAGGGAAAACTATGGCTACACCTTC. Its translation: CASSRENYGYTF.

This rearrangement joins TRBV6-5 to TRBJ2-1; TRBD2 aligns across 8 bases. With V trimmed by 6 bases and J by 4 bases, 2 bases remained unmatched. The CDR3 spans 13 residues. Germline CDR1 reads MNHEY; CDR2 reads SVGAGI. CDR3 residues: CASRGLEYNEQFF. The CDR3 bases are TGTGCCAGCAGGGGACTAGAATACAATGAGCAGTTCTTC.

The rearrangement joins TRBV9 to TRBJ1-3, with no clear D. The CDR3 has 15 residues. V lost 0 bases and J lost 2, with 9 bases in between. Germline V lookup: CDR1 SGDLS, CDR2 YYNGEE. The CDR3 spells CASSVVGGAGNTIYF. The CDR3 DNA follows: TGTGCCAGCAGCGTAGTAGGAGGAGCTGGAAACACCATATATTTT.

This clone was counted only a few times. The V gene is TRBV5-6, the J gene TRBJ2-7; 13 bases line up with TRBD2. V shed 5 bases, J shed 3 bases, and the junction held 5 bases outside the gene matches. Germline CDR1 reads SGHDT; CDR2 reads YYEEEE. The CDR3 sequence is 15 residues long. As DNA, the CDR3 is TGTGCCAGCAGAGTCTGGACTAGCGGGAGCTACGAGCAGTACTTC. Encoded protein: CASRVWTSGSYEQYF.

The chain uses TRBV30 and TRBJ2-7; 8 bases agree with TRBD2. V lost 4 bases, J lost 6 bases, and 17 bases stayed unmatched. The CDR3 has 16 residues. Germline V gene lookup returns CDR1 GTSNPN and CDR2 SVGIG (reference sequence). CDR3 bases: TGTGCCTGGACCGAACCAGCGGGAGTTCGAAGGGGCGAGCAGTACTTC. It yields the protein CAWTEPAGVRRGEQYF.